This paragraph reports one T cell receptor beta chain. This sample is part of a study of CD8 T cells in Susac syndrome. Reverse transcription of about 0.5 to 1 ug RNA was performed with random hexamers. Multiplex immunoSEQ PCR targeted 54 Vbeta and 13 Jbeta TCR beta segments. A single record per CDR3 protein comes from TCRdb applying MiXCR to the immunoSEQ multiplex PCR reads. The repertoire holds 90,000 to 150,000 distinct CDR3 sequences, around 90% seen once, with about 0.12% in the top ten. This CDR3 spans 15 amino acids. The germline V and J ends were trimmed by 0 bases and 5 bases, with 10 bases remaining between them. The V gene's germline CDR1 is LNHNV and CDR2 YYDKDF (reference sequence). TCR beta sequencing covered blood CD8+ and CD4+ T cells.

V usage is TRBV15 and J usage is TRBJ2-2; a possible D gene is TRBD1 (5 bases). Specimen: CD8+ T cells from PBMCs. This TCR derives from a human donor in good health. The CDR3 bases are TGTGCCACCAGCAGAGAAGCAGGGAAGACCGGGGAGCTGTTTTTT. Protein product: CATSREAGKTGELFF.